The 21 T cell receptor beta chains reported below all come from one sample, sequenced in a study of T cells in women clearing cervical HPV infection. Produced via immunoSEQ multiplex PCR; TCRdb's table is partial and in-frame only. The table for this sample gives 20,000 to 25,000 clones. The material sequenced was blood buffy coat. These receptors were obtained from a woman between 18 and 70 years old with a cervical HPV16 infection that either progressed to CIN3+ or cleared (not recorded which).

About this clone itself: The read is 3 residues too short to cover the CDR3 end, so that end is filled in from the germline J gene. The chain joins TRBV6-2 or TRBV6-3 to TRBJ2-1; 12 nucleotides match TRBD2. The CDR3 consists of 15 residues. CDR1 MNHEY and CDR2 SVGEGT come from the germline V gene. The J segment lost 9 bases and the V segment lost 6 bases, leaving 9 bases of the junction unmatched. CDR3 residues: CASRTGTSGPGEQFF. The covered CDR3 bases are TGTGCCAGCAGAACCGGGACTAGCGGGCCCGGTGAG.

With regard to this clone: The read falls 3 residues short of the CDR3 end, and the missing part is taken from the germline J gene. The rearrangement links TRBV11-2 to TRBJ1-2; D is ambiguous. The V gene lost 1 base and the J gene lost 6 bases, with 9 bases spanning the gap. Germline values: CDR1 SGHAT, CDR2 FQNNGV. The CDR3 has 13 residues. CDR3 bases read: TGTGCCAGCAGCTTAGTCCCCGGGGATGGC. Translation: CASSLVPGDG. The whole CDR3 is CASSLVPGDGYTF.

As for this clone: The observed sequence ends 3 residues before the CDR3 terminus, with the missing tail filled in from the germline J gene. V gene TRBV5-4 combines with J gene TRBJ2-1, with D possibly matching TRBD1 (5 bases). Per germline, CDR1 SGHNT and CDR2 YYREEE (reference sequence). The CDR3 is 14 residues long. Trimming stripped 4 bases from V and 7 bases from J, with 15 bases between. CDR3 sequence reads: CASSLIQAGNEQFF. Incomplete CDR3 DNA: TGTGCCAGCAGCCTAATACAGGCCGGGAATGAG.

A word on this clone: Sequencing ends 3 residues short of the CDR3 end; the germline J gene provides the rest. The same CDR3 is also encoded by other DNA sequences in this sample. This chain connects TRBV7-9 to TRBJ2-2; 7 positions agree with TRBD1. V was pared by 1 base and J by 5 bases, with 4 bases of the junction left unmatched. CDR1 is SEHNR and CDR2 is FQNEAQ in the germline V gene (reference sequence). The CDR3 consists of 15 residues. The CDR3 protein is CASSLGQGVTGELFF. The sequenced part of the CDR3 DNA is TGTGCCAGCAGCTTAGGACAGGGCGTGACCGGGGAG.

Turning to this clone: The read ends 3 residues early relative to the CDR3; the germline J gene fills the gap. The V call is TRBV28, the J call TRBJ2-3; TRBD2 agrees at 7 bases. CDR1 and CDR2 from the germline V gene are MDHEN and SYDVKM. This CDR3 has 12 amino acids. Here the CDR3 reads CASSLEGRAQYF. Partial CDR3 DNA: TGTGCCAGCAGTTTGGAGGGGAGGGCG.

As to this clone: Sequencing ends 3 residues short of the CDR3 end; the germline J gene provides the rest. The rearrangement uses TRBV10-3 and TRBJ2-3; 9 bases are shared with TRBD2. The CDR3 is 14 amino acids. Germline CDR1 is ENHRY and CDR2 is SYGVKD. The V and J ends lost 9 bases and 2 bases, in that order; junction bases with no gene match: 6. Partial CDR3 DNA: TGTGCCATGAAACCGGGACTAGCCACAGATACG. Residues: CAMKPGLATDT. The complete CDR3 protein is CAMKPGLATDTQYF.

About this clone: The DNA ends 3 residues before the CDR3 does, and the rest of the CDR3 is filled in from the germline J gene. The gene calls are TRBV30 and TRBJ1-2, with a tentative D call TRBD1 (5 bases). Germline V gene data show CDR1 as GTSNPN and CDR2 as SVGIG (reference sequence). There are 12 residues in the CDR3. V lost 2 bases and J lost 3, with 7 bases in between. The sequenced part of the CDR3 DNA is TGTGCCTGGAGTCCACAGGACTATGGC. Amino acids: CAWSPQDYG. The whole CDR3 region reads CAWSPQDYGYTF.

Details on this clone: Read coverage stops 3 residues before the CDR3 terminus; the germline J gene supplies the remainder. V usage is TRBV19 and J usage is TRBJ2-2, with TRBD2 matching over 13 bases. The length of the CDR3 is 16 residues. J was trimmed by 5 bases and V by 5 bases; bases with no gene match: 5. In germline, CDR1 is LNHDA, CDR2 SQIVND (reference sequence). The CDR3 DNA, read in part, is TGTGCCAGTAGTCGACTAGCGGGGGGCTTAACCGGGGAG. Residues: CASSRLAGGLTGE. The CDR3 reads in full as CASSRLAGGLTGELFF.

In regard to this clone: The read gets to within 3 residues of the CDR3 end, and the germline J gene fills in the rest. The chain employs TRBV30 and TRBJ1-2; D unclear. Trimming shortened V by 2 bases and J by 4 bases, and 8 bases separated the two germline ends. Germline CDR1 GTSNPN, CDR2 SVGIG (reference sequence). There are 12 residues in the CDR3. Partial CDR3 DNA: TGTGCCTGGAGTAGGTTGCCCTATGGC. Translating it yields CAWSRLPYG. The CDR3 in full is CAWSRLPYGYTF.

CDR3 loop: CASSQDRKAPYEQYF. CDR3 DNA (partial): TGTGCCAGCAGCCAAGACCGCAAGGCACCCTACGAG. This chain uses TRBV14 with TRBJ2-7; no clear D gene. The read gets to within 3 residues of the CDR3 end, and the germline J gene fills in the rest. Per germline, CDR1 SGHDN and CDR2 FVKESK. The CDR3 contains 15 residues. V lost 0 bases and J lost 2, with 11 bases in between.

Comments on this clone: The read terminates 3 residues before the CDR3 end, so the remaining end is supplied by the germline J gene. This chain links TRBV5-1 with TRBJ2-2, with 8 bases matching TRBD2. The CDR3 loop spans 15 amino acids. After removal of 3 bases from V and 3 bases from J, the junction contained 4 bases not matched to a gene. Germline loops: CDR1 SGHRS, CDR2 YFSETQ. The CDR3 DNA, read in part, is TGCGCCAGCAGCTGGGACGGGGGGGACACCGGGGAG. Translation gives CASSWDGGDTGE. The CDR3 as a whole reads CASSWDGGDTGELFF.

A word on this clone: Coverage ceases 3 residues before the CDR3 finishes, and the germline J gene fills in the end. The chain couples TRBV5-1 to TRBJ1-2, with 9 bases lining up with TRBD1. The V gene end was trimmed by 3 bases and the J gene end by 5 bases; junction bases not matched to a gene: 5. Germline V gives CDR1 SGHRS, CDR2 YFSETQ. There are 14 residues in the CDR3. CDR3 DNA (partial): TGCGCCAGCAGCTCCTCCGGGACAGGGTATGGC. It translates to CASSSSGTGYG. In full, the CDR3 reads CASSSSGTGYGYTF.

A note on this clone: The read halts 3 residues ahead of the CDR3 end, with the missing end drawn from the germline J gene. The J gene is TRBJ1-2, the V gene TRBV7-6, with a weak D call TRBD1 (5 bases). The CDR3 loop spans 15 amino acids. Per germline, CDR1 SGHVS and CDR2 FNYEAQ. The CDR3 region is CASSLEGKSHDTYTF. The part of the CDR3 DNA that was read is TGTGCCAGCAGCTTAGAGGGGAAAAGTCACGATACC.

Concerning this clone: The sequence runs out 3 residues before the end of the CDR3; the remainder is reconstructed from the germline J gene. This rearrangement joins TRBV5-1 to TRBJ1-2; 10 bases line up with TRBD1. The germline gives CDR1 SGHRS, CDR2 YFSETQ. Trimming took 3 bases from V and 5 from J; bases not matched to a gene: 4. The CDR3 runs 14 residues. CDR3 bases read: TGCGCCAGCAGCTCAGGACAGGGGGAATATGGC. Translating it yields CASSSGQGEYG. The CDR3, in full, reads CASSSGQGEYGYTF. The full variable domain, rest sourced from reference TRBV5-1 and TRBJ1-2, is KAGVTQTPRYLIKTRGQQVTLSCSPISGHRSVSWYQQTPGQGLQFLFEYFSETQRNKGNFPGRFSGRQFSNSRSEMNVSTLELGDSALYLCASSSGQGEYGYTFGSGTRLTVV.

As regards this clone: The DNA ends 3 residues before the CDR3 does, and the rest of the CDR3 is filled in from the germline J gene. The chain links TRBV7-9 to TRBJ2-7; 13 nucleotides align to TRBD2. The junction had 6 bases not matched to a gene; V was cut back by 8 bases and J by 2 bases. The length of the CDR3 is 15 residues. Germline CDR1 SEHNR, CDR2 FQNEAQ (reference sequence). This CDR3 is CASAAGTSGAYEQYF. CDR3 DNA, as far as it was read: TGTGCCAGCGCCGCCGGGACTAGCGGGGCCTACGAG.

Comments on this clone: The sequence runs out 3 residues before the end of the CDR3; the remainder is reconstructed from the germline J gene. J is TRBJ2-7 and V is TRBV5-1, with 8 nucleotides matching TRBD1. The germline gives CDR1 SGHRS, CDR2 YFSETQ. Trimming at V came to 4 bases and at J to 3 bases, leaving 9 bases not matched to a gene. The CDR3 contains 15 residues. The CDR3 bases that were read are TGCGCCAGCAGCCCGAGGGTTGGACAGGGCTACGAG. Its protein is CASSPRVGQGYE. The whole CDR3 protein reads CASSPRVGQGYEQYF.

Note on this clone: The read finishes 3 residues shy of the CDR3 end, and the germline J gene is used to complete it. The chain uses TRBV7-3 and TRBJ2-2; 8 bases map to TRBD2. This CDR3 is built from 14 residues. Germline-derived CDR1 and CDR2 are SGHTA and FQGTGA. V dropped 5 bases and J dropped 7; count of bases not matched to a gene: 6. Incomplete CDR3 DNA: TGTGCCAGCAGCCCTGGGACTAGTTTCGGGGAG. Protein sequence: CASSPGTSFGE. In full, the CDR3 is CASSPGTSFGELFF.

Details on this clone: The read comes to an end 3 residues before the CDR3 does, leaving the germline J gene to fill in the end. The chain joins TRBV14 to TRBJ1-2; D call uncertain. This CDR3 has 17 residues. Deletions cut 2 bases from V and 3 bases from J, with 19 bases between. Germline V gives CDR1 SGHDN, CDR2 FVKESK. Partial CDR3 DNA: TGTGCCAGCAGCCAAAGTGAAACGGACTCATATCACTATGGC. Its protein product is CASSQSETDSYHYG. The entire CDR3 protein is CASSQSETDSYHYGYTF.

Worth noting for this clone: The read is 3 residues too short to cover the CDR3 end, so that end is filled in from the germline J gene. The chain is built from TRBV19 and TRBJ2-7; TRBD1 is a possible D gene (5 bases). The length of the CDR3 is 15 residues. The germline V gene encodes CDR1 LNHDA and CDR2 SQIVND (reference sequence). V was trimmed by 1 base and J by 3 bases, leaving 13 bases between them. The DNA read from the CDR3 is TGTGCCAGTAGTATAGGAGGAGACAGTCTCTACGAG. Encoded protein: CASSIGGDSLYE. The whole CDR3 sequence reads CASSIGGDSLYEQYF.

CDR3 DNA (partial): TGTGCCAGTAGTTCTCACGGGACAGGGAACACCGGGGAG. It encodes CASSSHGTGNTGE. The full-length CDR3 reads as CASSSHGTGNTGELFF. The rearrangement joins TRBV19 to TRBJ2-2; TRBD1 aligns across 8 bases. The CDR3 is cut off 3 residues early in the read; its end comes from the germline J gene. V lost 5 bases and J lost 1; bases outside the gene matches: 6. This CDR3 comprises 16 residues. Germline CDR1 is LNHDA and CDR2 is SQIVND (reference sequence).

Comment on this clone: Sequence at one end of the junction differs from germline and may be a read error. Sequencing ends 3 residues short of the CDR3 end; the germline J gene provides the rest. Other nucleotide sequences from this sample produce the same CDR3. The rearrangement uses TRBV18 and TRBJ1-6; TRBD1 might be the D (6 bases). The germline V gene has CDR1 KGHSH and CDR2 LQKENI. The CDR3 spans 13 residues. The CDR3 region is CASSPTGYSPLHF. CDR3 DNA, as far as it was read: TGTGCCAGCTCGCCTACAGGGTATTCGCCC. Full variable domain (remainder filled in from reference TRBV18 and TRBJ1-6): NAGVMQNPRHLVRRRGQEARLRCSPMKGHSHVYWYRQLPEEGLKFMVYLQKENIIDESGMPKERFSAEFPKEGPSILRIQQVVRGDSAAYFCASSPTGYSPLHFGNGTRLTVT.